This entry lists 10 T cell receptor beta chains sequenced from one sample in a study of CD8 T cells in Susac syndrome. The authors reverse transcribed roughly 0.5 to 1 ug RNA with random hexamers. TCRdb called the immunoSEQ multiplex PCR reads again in MiXCR, with one record for every CDR3 protein. The sample consists of more than 200,000 distinct CDR3 sequences, about 94% of them appearing once. Sequencing was carried out using CD8+ T cells from PBMCs. Receptors originate from a human donor with multiple sclerosis.

This clonotype was counted a single time. The chain carries TRBV7-9 and TRBJ2-1; 8 bases align to TRBD1. The junction had 6 bases not matched to a gene; V was cut back by 1 base and J by 7 bases. In germline, CDR1 is SEHNR, CDR2 FQNEAQ (reference sequence). The CDR3 extends over 15 amino acids. The CDR3 loop is CASSLVRNRGNEQFF. CDR3 bases: TGTGCCAGCAGCTTAGTCCGGAACAGGGGGAATGAGCAGTTCTTC.

A single count supports this clonotype. This chain links TRBV19 with TRBJ1-5; tentatively, D is TRBD1 (6 bases). CDR1 LNHDA and CDR2 SQIVND come from the germline V gene (reference sequence). CDR3 length equals 15 residues. Between the trimmed V and J ends, which lost 3 bases and 0 bases, there was a span of 9 bases. CDR3 residues: CASSIWGASNQPQHF. The CDR3 DNA is TGTGCCAGTAGTATCTGGGGGGCTAGCAATCAGCCCCAGCATTTT.

The rearrangement uses TRBV30 and TRBJ2-7; 11 positions match TRBD1. Germline assignment: CDR1 GTSNPN and CDR2 SVGIG (reference sequence). J gave up 5 bases and V 7 bases, and 1 base lay outside the gene matches. The CDR3 is 11 residues long. CDR3 coding DNA: TGTGCCTCGGACAGGGGGCACGAGCAGTACTTC. This sequence encodes CASDRGHEQYF.

The chain couples TRBV5-1 to TRBJ2-1; D is ambiguous. Looked up from germline, CDR1 is SGHRS and CDR2 is YFSETQ. The V end lost 3 bases, the J end lost 9 bases, and 16 bases lay between the germline ends. CDR3 length: 14 amino acids. The CDR3 loop reads CASSSDVTTVEQFF. DNA for the CDR3: TGCGCCAGCAGCTCGGACGTAACTACGGTTGAGCAGTTCTTC. The full variable domain, rest sourced from reference TRBV5-1 and TRBJ2-1, is KAGVTQTPRYLIKTRGQQVTLSCSPISGHRSVSWYQQTPGQGLQFLFEYFSETQRNKGNFPGRFSGRQFSNSRSEMNVSTLELGDSALYLCASSSDVTTVEQFFGPGTRLTVL.

The rearrangement links TRBV14 to TRBJ2-1; D is unresolved. Germline CDR1 SGHDN, CDR2 FVKESK. The CDR3 contains 12 residues. Trimming shortened V by 1 base and J by 8 bases, and 6 bases separated the two germline ends. The CDR3: CASSQGTHEQFF. The CDR3, as DNA: TGTGCCAGCAGCCAAGGTACGCATGAGCAGTTCTTC.

The V gene is TRBV19, the J gene TRBJ1-5, with 11 nucleotides matching TRBD1. From germline, CDR1 is LNHDA and CDR2 SQIVND (reference sequence). Germline trimming cut 11 bases from V and 4 bases from J; bases unmatched to any gene: 4. CDR3 size: 13 residues. The CDR3 spells CAGGTGGNQPQHF. The CDR3 region has the DNA TGTGCCGGGGGGACAGGGGGAAATCAGCCCCAGCATTTT.

The chain joins TRBV7-9 to TRBJ1-2; TRBD1 matches 12 bases. CDR1 SEHNR and CDR2 FQNEAQ come from the germline V gene (reference sequence). This CDR3 has 15 amino acids. V was pared by 5 bases and J by 8 bases, with 9 bases of the junction left unmatched. Here the CDR3 DNA reads TGTGCCAGCAGCGCCCCGGGACAGGGGGCGCGGGGCTACACCTTC. This translates into CASSAPGQGARGYTF.

The chain uses TRBV6-5 and TRBJ1-2; 7 bases agree with TRBD1. The CDR3 totals 16 residues. V lost 2 bases, J lost 4 bases, and 10 bases stayed unmatched. In germline, CDR1 is MNHEY, CDR2 SVGAGI. CDR3 loop: CASSYGTEAPLYGYTF. DNA for the CDR3: TGTGCCAGCAGTTACGGGACAGAGGCTCCTCTCTATGGCTACACCTTC.

The rearrangement links TRBV21-1 to TRBJ1-1. TRBV21-1 is given as a pseudogene. The CDR3 runs to 13 residues. CDR3 in amino acids: CASSPGVRAEAFF. CDR3 in DNA: TGTGCCAGCAGCCCTGGGGTGAGGGCTGAAGCTTTCTTT.

The chain combines TRBV20-1 with TRBJ2-7; weak D call: TRBD1 (6 bases). The CDR3 totals 15 residues. V shed 2 bases and J shed 3 bases, with 17 bases lying between them. The germline gives CDR1 DFQATT, CDR2 SNEGSKA (reference sequence). CDR3 residues: CSARRDTQDYYEQYF. CDR3 DNA sequence: TGCAGTGCTAGACGGGACACCCAGGATTACTACGAGCAGTACTTC.